One T cell receptor beta chain is described in this entry. Other DNA sequences in the sample encode the same CDR3. This CDR3 comprises 11 residues. Trimming cost V 2 bases and J 3 bases, with 2 bases left between them. CDR1 and CDR2 from the germline V gene are SEHNR and FQNEAQ (reference sequence). Produced via immunoSEQ multiplex PCR; TCRdb's table is partial and in-frame only. The sample contains 75,000 to 95,000 clones, almost 97% of which appear only once. These data belong to a study of technical replicates of blood from several donors. Material: T cells isolated from PBMCs. The sequence was collected from a human donor in good health. This chain uses TRBV7-9 with TRBJ2-7; D not certain. The CDR3 sequence is CASSLRYEQYF. The CDR3 DNA sequence: TGTGCCAGCAGCTTACGCTACGAGCAGTACTTC.